The text below deals with one TCR beta chain. Its antigen is currently unknown. PCR involved 60 Vbeta and 13 Jbeta primers. TCRdb's table, derived via immunoSEQ multiplex PCR, lists solely in-frame clones and lacks some. The sample contains some 130,000 clones, 65% to 85% of which appear only once. This record comes from a study of cytomegalovirus exposure and HLA in healthy donors. The study's findings and limits: Investigators reported 150 to 200 TCR beta chains as tied to cytomegalovirus.

Sequencing used PBMCs. This receptor was obtained from a young man in good health and CMV-seronegative.

The DNA of the CDR3 is TGTGCCAGCAATCCCAAGGGTGTTCTAGGACTATACGAGCAGTACTTC. It encodes CASNPKGVLGLYEQYF. The V gene is TRBV28, the J gene TRBJ2-7; perhaps TRBD2 as D (6 bases). The CDR3 contains 16 residues. Deletions cut 7 bases from V and 4 bases from J, with 23 bases between. CDR1 and CDR2 (germline): MDHEN, SYDVKM.